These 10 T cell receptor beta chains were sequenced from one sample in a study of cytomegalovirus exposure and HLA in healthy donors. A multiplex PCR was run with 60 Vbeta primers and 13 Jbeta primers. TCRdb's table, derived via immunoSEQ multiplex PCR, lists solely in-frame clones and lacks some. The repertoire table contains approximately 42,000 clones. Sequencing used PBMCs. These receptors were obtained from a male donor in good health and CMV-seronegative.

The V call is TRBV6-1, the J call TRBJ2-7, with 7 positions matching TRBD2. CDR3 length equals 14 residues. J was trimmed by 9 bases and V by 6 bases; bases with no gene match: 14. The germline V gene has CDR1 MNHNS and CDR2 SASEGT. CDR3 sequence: CASRATGTTGGQYF. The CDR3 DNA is TGTGCCAGCAGGGCGACGGGGACTACTGGCGGGCAGTACTTC.

CDR3 in amino acids: CASSQDQRDANNEQFF. DNA for the CDR3: TGCGCCAGCAGCCAAGATCAGCGAGACGCGAACAATGAGCAGTTCTTC. The gene calls are TRBV4-1 and TRBJ2-1, with D unresolved. The length of the CDR3 is 16 residues. V was trimmed by 0 bases and J by 5 bases, leaving 14 bases between them. CDR1 MGHRA and CDR2 YSYEKL come from the germline V gene.

CDR3 in amino acids: CASSPPRGLAGNTIYF. DNA for the CDR3: TGTGCCAGCTCACCACCACGTGGACTCGCCGGAAACACCATATATTTT. The chain links TRBV18 to TRBJ1-3; D is uncertain. With 0 bases removed from V and 4 bases from J, the gap between germline ends came to 13 bases. Germline CDR1 KGHSH, CDR2 LQKENI. The CDR3 consists of 16 residues.

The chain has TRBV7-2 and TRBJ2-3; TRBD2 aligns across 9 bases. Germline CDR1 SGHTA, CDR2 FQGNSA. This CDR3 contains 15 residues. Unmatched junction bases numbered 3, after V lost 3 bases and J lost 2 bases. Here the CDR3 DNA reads TGTGCCAGCAGCTTGCTAGCGGGAACCACAGATACGCAGTATTTT. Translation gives CASSLLAGTTDTQYF.

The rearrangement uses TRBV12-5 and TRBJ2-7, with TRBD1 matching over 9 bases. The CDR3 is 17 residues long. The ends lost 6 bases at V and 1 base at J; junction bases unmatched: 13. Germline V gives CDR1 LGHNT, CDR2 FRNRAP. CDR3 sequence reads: CASGTPWGQGKSYEQYF. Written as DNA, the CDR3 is TGTGCTAGTGGCACCCCGTGGGGACAGGGAAAATCCTACGAGCAGTACTTC.

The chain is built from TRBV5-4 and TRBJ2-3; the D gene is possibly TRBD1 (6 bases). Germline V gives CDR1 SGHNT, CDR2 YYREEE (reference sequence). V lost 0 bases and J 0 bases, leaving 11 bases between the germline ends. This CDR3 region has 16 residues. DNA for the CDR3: TGTGCCAGCAGCTTGGCGGCAGGGGCTAGCACAGATACGCAGTATTTT. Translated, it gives CASSLAAGASTDTQYF.

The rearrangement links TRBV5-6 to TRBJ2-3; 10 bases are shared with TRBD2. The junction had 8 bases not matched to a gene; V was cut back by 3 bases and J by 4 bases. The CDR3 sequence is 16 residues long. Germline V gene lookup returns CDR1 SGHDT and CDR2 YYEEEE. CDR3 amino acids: CASSSPRAGGPDTQYF. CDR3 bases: TGTGCCAGCAGCTCCCCTCGAGCGGGAGGGCCAGATACGCAGTATTTT.

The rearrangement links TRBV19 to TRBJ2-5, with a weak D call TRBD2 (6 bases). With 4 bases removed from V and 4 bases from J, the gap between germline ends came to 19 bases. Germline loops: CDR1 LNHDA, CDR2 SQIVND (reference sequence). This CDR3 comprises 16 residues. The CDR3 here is CASSNTGLRIRETQYF. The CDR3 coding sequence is TGTGCCAGTAGTAACACGGGACTCCGAATCCGAGAGACCCAGTACTTC.

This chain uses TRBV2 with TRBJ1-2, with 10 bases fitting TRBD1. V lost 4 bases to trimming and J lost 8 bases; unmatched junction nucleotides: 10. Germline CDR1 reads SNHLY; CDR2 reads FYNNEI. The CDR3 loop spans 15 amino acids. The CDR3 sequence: CASSGTSGTGAGYTF. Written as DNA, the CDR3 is TGTGCCAGCAGTGGGACCTCCGGGACAGGGGCGGGCTACACCTTC.

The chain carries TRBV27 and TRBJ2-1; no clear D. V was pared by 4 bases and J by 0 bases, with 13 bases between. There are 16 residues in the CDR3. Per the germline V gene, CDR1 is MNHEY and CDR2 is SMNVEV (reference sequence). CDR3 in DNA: TGTGCCAGCAGTTCCCGACTCGAGAGCTCCTACAATGAGCAGTTCTTC. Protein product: CASSSRLESSYNEQFF.